This T cell receptor beta chain was identified during a study of response to subunit inactivated influenza vaccine. Whole-study results and caveats: Each seasonal influenza vaccination, the authors suggested, recruits few new T cells.

TCRdb reprocessed the RT-PCR reads via MiXCR and lists one record per CDR3 protein. The repertoire has 650,000 or so distinct CDR3 sequences, around 15% of them found once; the top ten carry approximately 7.6%. This clonotype has a handful of counts. Its target is not known. The sample consisted of PBMCs from blood, taken about 14 days before vaccination. This receptor was obtained from a man in his forties or fifties who received an inactivated influenza vaccine.

In DNA form, the CDR3 reads TGTGCCAGCAGCTTGGTGGCGGGACAGCCCTTTGGGGAGACCCAGTACTTC. This translates into CASSLVAGQPFGETQYF. J is TRBJ2-5 and V is TRBV5-6; D might be TRBD1 (7 bases). Germline V CDR1 and CDR2: SGHDT, YYEEEE. V was clipped by 0 bases and J by 5 bases, with 20 bases between them. This CDR3 is built from 17 residues.